This T cell receptor beta chain was documented in a study of T cell responses to AZD1222 COVID-19 vaccine. The study's findings and limits: Donors in the cohort were predominantly white British and more often female, and clonal diversity was possibly underestimated.

Clones were sequenced by immunoSEQ multiplex PCR, and TCRdb holds only the in-frame ones, with some missing. This table has 53,000 or so clones, around 85% appearing once. Comment on this clone: Its antigen is currently unknown.

V was trimmed by 5 bases and J by 9 bases, leaving 19 bases between them. Germline lookup yields CDR1 MNHEY and CDR2 SVGAGI. The CDR3 runs to 14 residues. The source is an adult in good health. The V and J genes are TRBV6-5 and TRBJ1-1, with D hard to call. Here the sequenced sample was peripheral blood, taken on day 0 of MenACWY control vaccination. This CDR3 is CASSPLDQRKQAFF. The DNA for the CDR3 is TGTGCCAGCAGTCCGCTTGATCAGAGAAAACAAGCTTTCTTT.